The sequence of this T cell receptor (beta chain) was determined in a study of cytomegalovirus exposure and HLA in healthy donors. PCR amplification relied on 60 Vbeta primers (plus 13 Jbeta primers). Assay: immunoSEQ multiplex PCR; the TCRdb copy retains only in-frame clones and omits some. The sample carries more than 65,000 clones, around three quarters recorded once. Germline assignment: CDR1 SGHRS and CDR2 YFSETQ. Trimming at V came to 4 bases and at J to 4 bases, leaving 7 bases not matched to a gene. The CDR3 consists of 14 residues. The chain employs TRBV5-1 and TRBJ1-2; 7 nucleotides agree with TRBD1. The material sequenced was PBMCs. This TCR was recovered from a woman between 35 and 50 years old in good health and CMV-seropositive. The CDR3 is CASSPGTATYGYTF. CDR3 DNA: TGCGCCAGCAGCCCTGGGACAGCCACCTATGGCTACACCTTC. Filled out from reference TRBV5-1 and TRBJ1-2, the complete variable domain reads KAGVTQTPRYLIKTRGQQVTLSCSPISGHRSVSWYQQTPGQGLQFLFEYFSETQRNKGNFPGRFSGRQFSNSRSEMNVSTLELGDSALYLCASSPGTATYGYTFGSGTRLTVV.